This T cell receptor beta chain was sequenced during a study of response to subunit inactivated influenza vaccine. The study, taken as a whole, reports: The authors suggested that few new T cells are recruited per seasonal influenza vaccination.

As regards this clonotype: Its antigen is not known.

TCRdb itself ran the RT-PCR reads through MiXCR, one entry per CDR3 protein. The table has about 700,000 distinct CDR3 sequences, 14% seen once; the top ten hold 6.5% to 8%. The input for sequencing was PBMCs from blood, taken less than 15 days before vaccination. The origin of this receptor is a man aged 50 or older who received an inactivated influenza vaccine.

The CDR3 spells CASSRGQLIYEQYF. CDR3 sequence (DNA): TGTGCCAGCAGCCGGGGACAGCTGATCTACGAGCAGTACTTC. The gene calls are TRBV14 and TRBJ2-7; TRBD1 agrees at 7 bases. Germline assignment: CDR1 SGHDN and CDR2 FVKESK. The trim removed 4 bases at V and 3 bases at J, leaving 6 bases unmatched. The length of the CDR3 is 14 residues. The full variable domain, its missing parts supplied by reference TRBV14 and TRBJ2-7, is EAGVTQFPSHSVIEKGQTVTLRCDPISGHDNLYWYRRVMGKEIKFLLHFVKESKQDESGMPNNRFLAERTGGTYSTLKVQPAELEDSGVYFCASSRGQLIYEQYFGPGTRLTVT.